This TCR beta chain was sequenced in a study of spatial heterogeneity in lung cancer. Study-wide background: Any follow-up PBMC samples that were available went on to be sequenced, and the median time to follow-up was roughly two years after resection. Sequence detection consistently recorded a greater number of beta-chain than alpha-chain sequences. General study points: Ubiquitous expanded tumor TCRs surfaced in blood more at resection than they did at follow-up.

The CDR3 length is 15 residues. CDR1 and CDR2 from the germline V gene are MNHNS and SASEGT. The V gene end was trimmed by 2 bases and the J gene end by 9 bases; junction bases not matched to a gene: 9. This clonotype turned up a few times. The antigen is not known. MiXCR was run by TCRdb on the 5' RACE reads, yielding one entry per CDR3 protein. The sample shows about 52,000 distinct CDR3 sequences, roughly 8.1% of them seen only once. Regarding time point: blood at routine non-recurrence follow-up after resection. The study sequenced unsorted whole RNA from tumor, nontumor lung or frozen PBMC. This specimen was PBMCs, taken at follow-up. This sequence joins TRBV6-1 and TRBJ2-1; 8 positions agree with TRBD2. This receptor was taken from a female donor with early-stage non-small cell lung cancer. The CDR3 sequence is CASSELIAGYGEQFF. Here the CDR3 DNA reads TGTGCCAGCAGTGAATTAATAGCGGGGTATGGTGAGCAGTTCTTC.